The next 18 T cell receptor beta chains were all read from a single sample in a study of cytomegalovirus exposure and HLA in healthy donors. The PCR ran on 60 Vbeta and 13 Jbeta primers. Sequencing was performed with immunoSEQ multiplex PCR; in TCRdb, only in-frame clones are kept and a portion is missing. The sample lists 150,000 or so clones; 74% were seen once. The source material was PBMCs. These receptor sequences come from a man younger than 40 in good health and CMV-seronegative.

The chain couples TRBV15 to TRBJ2-1; 8 positions agree with TRBD1. The CDR3 totals 17 residues. The trim removed 2 bases at V and 0 bases at J, leaving 6 bases unmatched. Germline loops: CDR1 LNHNV, CDR2 YYDKDF (reference sequence). CDR3 protein: CATSRTGTGGSYNEQFF. The CDR3 coding sequence is TGTGCCACCAGCAGAACCGGTACAGGGGGCTCCTACAATGAGCAGTTCTTC.

The chain joins TRBV2 to TRBJ2-7, with 11 bases matching TRBD2. CDR1 SNHLY and CDR2 FYNNEI come from the germline V gene. V gave up 6 bases and J gave up 0 bases; unmatched junction bases: 7. The CDR3 has 16 residues. CDR3 bases: TGTGCCAGCAGACCCACTAGCGGGGGTTACTCCTACGAGCAGTACTTC. Protein: CASRPTSGGYSYEQYF.

CDR3 sequence (DNA): TGCGCCAGCAGCCGGACGGGGCGGGGGGGCACAGATACGCAGTATTTT. Translation gives CASSRTGRGGTDTQYF. This chain links TRBV5-1 with TRBJ2-3, with 8 bases identical to TRBD2. Germline assignment: CDR1 SGHRS and CDR2 YFSETQ. J was trimmed by 1 base and V by 4 bases; bases with no gene match: 8. The CDR3 is 16 residues long.

This chain connects TRBV28 to TRBJ2-1; 9 bases line up with TRBD1. The CDR3 is made up of 16 amino acids. Trimming removed 5 bases from V and 7 bases from J; junction bases left unmatched: 12. The germline V gene has CDR1 MDHEN and CDR2 SYDVKM. The CDR3 DNA is TGTGCCAGCAGTCACCGCCGGGACAGGGTTTTGAATGAGCAGTTCTTC. Its protein product is CASSHRRDRVLNEQFF.

CDR3: CASSLGSQNTEAFF. The CDR3, as DNA: TGTGCCAGCAGCTTGGGCAGTCAGAACACTGAAGCTTTCTTT. V gene TRBV5-6 combines with J gene TRBJ1-1; D is undetermined. Germline assignment: CDR1 SGHDT and CDR2 YYEEEE. Trimming removed 0 bases from V and 1 base from J, with 7 bases in between. CDR3 length: 14 amino acids.

This clone was seen a few times. This chain uses TRBV6-5 with TRBJ1-1, with a possible D match to TRBD1 (5 bases). V was pared by 6 bases and J by 11 bases, with 22 bases between. This CDR3 has 14 amino acids. Germline CDR1 MNHEY, CDR2 SVGAGI. CDR3 nucleotide sequence: TGTGCCAGCAGCCGCCGGGCCATAAGGGGTACGGCTTTCTTT. Translated: CASSRRAIRGTAFF.

V is TRBV4-2 and J is TRBJ1-2, with D unresolved. Between the trimmed V and J ends, which lost 0 bases and 7 bases, there was a span of 6 bases. Germline CDR1 and CDR2: LGHNA and YNFKEQ. The CDR3 runs to 12 residues. CDR3 protein: CASSQDSRGYTF. DNA of the CDR3: TGTGCCAGCAGCCAAGATTCGCGTGGCTACACCTTC.

V and J are TRBV5-1 and TRBJ2-1; 7 nucleotides match TRBD1. The length of the CDR3 is 15 residues. Trimming cost V 1 base and J 4 bases; bases outside gene matches: 5. Looked up from germline, CDR1 is SGHRS and CDR2 is YFSETQ. CDR3 DNA sequence: TGCGCCAGCAGCTTGTCACAGGGGCTATACAATGAGCAGTTCTTC. Protein: CASSLSQGLYNEQFF.

This clone was seen just once. This chain connects TRBV6-1 to TRBJ1-5; 8 bases fit TRBD1. The CDR3 length is 15 residues. In germline, CDR1 is MNHNS, CDR2 SASEGT. Losses at the gene ends were 7 bases for V and 0 bases for J; bases not matched to a gene: 5. The CDR3 protein is CASKWGTGSNQPQHF. The CDR3 bases are TGTGCCAGCAAGTGGGGGACAGGTAGCAATCAGCCCCAGCATTTT.

The CDR3 here is CASKGLGQGATYEQYF. CDR3 in DNA: TGCGCCAGTAAAGGGCTCGGGCAGGGTGCGACCTACGAGCAGTACTTC. The chain uses TRBV5-1 and TRBJ2-7; a weak D match, TRBD1 (5 bases). Germline V gene lookup returns CDR1 SGHRS and CDR2 YFSETQ. This CDR3 region has 16 residues. V was trimmed by 8 bases and J by 2 bases, leaving 23 bases between them.

DNA for the CDR3: TGTGCCAGCAGCCACGAGGACAGGGCACTCCCTAACTATGGCTACACCTTC. Its translation: CASSHEDRALPNYGYTF. The rearrangement joins TRBV7-7 to TRBJ1-2; 8 bases agree with TRBD1. Unmatched junction bases numbered 11, after V lost 5 bases and J lost 0 bases. There are 17 residues in the CDR3. CDR1 is SSHAT and CDR2 is FNYEAQ in the germline V gene (reference sequence).

In its sample, this clone was seen a few times. In the same sample, other DNA sequences code for this CDR3. The J gene is TRBJ1-1, the V gene TRBV7-9; 8 bases map to TRBD1. Germline V gives CDR1 SEHNR, CDR2 FQNEAQ (reference sequence). With V trimmed by 6 bases and J by 1 base, 4 bases remained unmatched. The CDR3 spans 14 residues. The CDR3 here is CASRPTGGNTEAFF. Written as DNA, the CDR3 is TGTGCCAGCAGGCCAACAGGGGGGAACACTGAAGCTTTCTTT.

As DNA, the CDR3 is TGTGCCAGCAGCCCCCATGCGGGGGCAGGTCAGCCCCAGCATTTT. It yields the protein CASSPHAGAGQPQHF. The V and J genes are TRBV6-6 and TRBJ1-5; the D gene is possibly TRBD1 (6 bases). V was shortened by 6 bases and J by 6 bases, with 18 bases between the two germline ends. This CDR3 is 15 amino acids long. Germline V CDR1 and CDR2: MNHNY, SVGAGI (reference sequence).

The chain links TRBV28 to TRBJ2-7, with D possibly being TRBD2 (5 bases). The CDR3 loop spans 13 amino acids. With 2 bases removed from V and 3 bases from J, the gap between germline ends came to 8 bases. In germline, CDR1 is MDHEN, CDR2 SYDVKM. The CDR3 region is CASSLIEGYEQYF. CDR3 DNA sequence: TGTGCCAGCAGTTTAATTGAGGGCTACGAGCAGTACTTC. Based on the CDR3 plus reference TRBV28 and TRBJ2-7, the full variable domain is DVKVTQSSRYLVKRTGEKVFLECVQDMDHENMFWYRQDPGLGLRLIYFSYDVKMKEKGDIPEGYSVSREKKERFSLILESASTNQTSMYLCASSLIEGYEQYFGPGTRLTVT.

The V and J genes are TRBV6-1 and TRBJ2-5; 12 positions match TRBD2. The junction had 5 bases not matched to a gene; V was cut back by 7 bases and J by 2 bases. The germline V gene encodes CDR1 MNHNS and CDR2 SASEGT. CDR3 size: 15 residues. The CDR3 region has the DNA TGTGCCAGCAAATCAACTAGCGGGGGGCAAGAGACCCAGTACTTC. It encodes CASKSTSGGQETQYF.

The chain links TRBV30 to TRBJ2-3; the match to TRBD2 covers 7 bases. This CDR3 region has 16 residues. The junction had 6 bases not matched to a gene; V was cut back by 0 bases and J by 0 bases. The germline gives CDR1 GTSNPN, CDR2 SVGIG (reference sequence). Written as DNA, the CDR3 is TGTGCCTGGAGTGTTTGGCTAGCGGAAAGCACAGATACGCAGTATTTT. This gives the protein CAWSVWLAESTDTQYF.

This chain links TRBV7-9 with TRBJ1-2; 7 bases fit TRBD1. In germline, CDR1 is SEHNR, CDR2 FQNEAQ (reference sequence). The CDR3 runs to 14 residues. With V trimmed by 5 bases and J by 1 base, 4 bases remained unmatched. In DNA, the CDR3 is TGTGCCAGCAGCCTACAGGGGTTTAACTATGGCTACACCTTC. It is translated as CASSLQGFNYGYTF.

The chain couples TRBV28 to TRBJ1-2; 10 bases align to TRBD1. CDR1 is MDHEN, CDR2 SYDVKM, per germline. V was pared by 5 bases and J by 6 bases, with 9 bases of the junction left unmatched. The CDR3 has 15 residues. CDR3 in DNA: TGTGCCAGCAGTACCTCCGGGACAGGGGCCGATGGCTACACCTTC. Amino acid sequence: CASSTSGTGADGYTF.